The clone carrying this T cell receptor beta chain has just one count. Its antigen remains unknown. This CDR3 comprises 14 residues. From germline, CDR1 is SEHNR and CDR2 FQNEAQ (reference sequence). V was cut by 1 base and J by 6 bases, with 7 bases left in between. This record belongs to a study of cytomegalovirus exposure and HLA in healthy donors. Study findings and constraints: High sensitivity and specificity were reportedly achieved when the classifier diagnosed cytomegalovirus status. One later analysis reportedly identified an Asian-associated ancestry cluster that showed fewer N-insertions than the roughly 700-donor mean. The study dropped some indistinguishable V segments, TRBV6-2 and TRBV6-3 among them.

The PCR contained 60 Vbeta and 13 Jbeta primers. Assay used: immunoSEQ multiplex PCR; TCRdb lists only in-frame clones, some missing. This table holds 55,000 to 70,000 clones, around 82% found once. The genes are TRBV7-9 and TRBJ1-6; D uncertain. This TCR came from a male donor in good health and CMV-seronegative. Sequenced: PBMCs. Here the CDR3 reads CASSLGRSNSPLHF. The CDR3 nucleotides read TGTGCCAGCAGCTTAGGTCGGAGTAATTCACCCCTCCACTTT.